These 16 T cell receptor beta chains came from one sample sequenced in a study of T-cell reconstitution after alpha-beta-depleted transplantation in children. The TCRbeta library incorporated unique molecular identifiers. TCRdb re-derived calls from the PCR reads in MiXCR, one entry per CDR3 protein. The sample has 440,000 or so distinct CDR3 sequences, roughly a tenth seen once. This specimen was PBMCs from the stem cell graft donor, taken from the stem cell graft. The receptor set was obtained from a human donor who donated a stem cell graft to a child with acute myeloid leukemia.

This clonotype was seen many times. This rearrangement joins TRBV12-3 or TRBV12-4 to TRBJ1-4; 7 bases agree with TRBD1. The V gene end was trimmed by 5 bases and the J gene end by 4 bases; junction bases not matched to a gene: 10. The CDR3 runs 16 residues. CDR3 region: CASSPAQGKINEKLFF. CDR3 nucleotides: TGTGCCAGCAGTCCAGCACAGGGGAAGATTAATGAAAAACTGTTTTTT.

The chain couples TRBV9 to TRBJ2-2, with 9 bases aligning to TRBD2. V lost 0 bases to trimming and J lost 6 bases; unmatched junction nucleotides: 15. Per the germline V gene, CDR1 is SGDLS and CDR2 is YYNGEE. This CDR3 contains 19 residues. This CDR3 reads CASSVEGSGRERPPGELFF. CDR3 bases: TGTGCCAGCAGCGTAGAGGGTAGCGGGAGAGAACGACCGCCCGGGGAGCTGTTTTTT. Supplemented by reference TRBV9 and TRBJ2-2, the full variable domain reads DSGVTQTPKHLITATGQRVTLRCSPRSGDLSVYWYQQSLDQGLQFLIQYYNGEERAKGNILERFSAQQFPDLHSELNLSSLELGDSALYFCASSVEGSGRERPPGELFFGEGSRLTVL.

Worth noting for this clonotype: One end of the junction does not line up with germline, which may come from a read error. Here the CDR3 DNA reads TGCGCCAGCAGCCAAGTCAGGGGGCCTGCTGGGGCCAGCGTCCTGACTTTC. It is translated as CASSQVRGPAGASVLTF. The V and J genes are TRBV4-1 and TRBJ2-6; 8 nucleotides match TRBD1. CDR1 and CDR2 (germline): MGHRA, YSYEKL. There are 17 residues in the CDR3.

This clonotype was counted at least ten times. This chain links TRBV7-9 with TRBJ1-1, with D perhaps TRBD1 (6 bases). Looked up from germline, CDR1 is SEHNR and CDR2 is FQNEAQ (reference sequence). The CDR3 length is 16 residues. V was shortened by 2 bases and J by 0 bases, with 13 bases between the two germline ends. Here the CDR3 reads CASSLLRQVMNTEAFF. DNA for the CDR3: TGTGCCAGCAGCTTATTGAGACAGGTCATGAACACTGAAGCTTTCTTT.

This clonotype was seen a few times. This sequence joins TRBV7-9 and TRBJ2-5, with TRBD2 matching over 8 bases. Trimming removed 3 bases from V and 1 base from J; junction bases left unmatched: 4. Germline V gene sequence: CDR1 SEHNR, CDR2 FQNEAQ (reference sequence). The CDR3 length is 15 residues. CDR3 nucleotides: TGTGCCAGCAGCTTTCTAGCGGGCCCCCAAGAGACCCAGTACTTC. Its translation is CASSFLAGPQETQYF.

CDR3 loop: CASSPQGGLETQYF. CDR3 DNA: TGTGCCAGCAGCCCCCAGGGCGGGTTGGAGACCCAGTACTTC. The chain combines TRBV7-2 with TRBJ2-5; possibly TRBD1 or TRBD2 for D (5 bases each). Germline values: CDR1 SGHTA, CDR2 FQGNSA. The CDR3 spans 14 residues. Trimming left V 5 bases short and J 5 bases short, with 15 bases between. The full variable domain, with the rest looked up from reference TRBV7-2 and TRBJ2-5, is GAGVSQSPSNKVTEKGKDVELRCDPISGHTALYWYRQSLGQGLEFLIYFQGNSAPDKSGLPSDRFSAERTGGSVSTLTIQRTQQEDSAVYLCASSPQGGLETQYFGPGTRLLVL.

This chain joins TRBV14 and TRBJ1-1; D ambiguous. V shed 0 bases and J shed 1 base, with 6 bases lying between them. This CDR3 contains 14 residues. Germline values: CDR1 SGHDN, CDR2 FVKESK. The DNA of the CDR3 is TGTGCCAGCAGCCAAGATGGGTCGAACACTGAAGCTTTCTTT. Protein: CASSQDGSNTEAFF.

This clonotype has a handful of counts. The chain is built from TRBV29-1 and TRBJ2-1, with TRBD2 as a possible D gene (7 bases). Germline V gives CDR1 SQVTM, CDR2 ANQGSEA. The CDR3 has 15 residues. V was pared by 3 bases and J by 6 bases, with 18 bases between. The CDR3 loop is CSVDGGLDGSNEQFF. The CDR3 DNA reads as TGCAGCGTTGACGGGGGGCTAGACGGCTCCAATGAGCAGTTCTTC.

The chain uses TRBV29-1 and TRBJ1-2; weak D call: TRBD1 (5 bases). The length of the CDR3 is 14 residues. Germline V gene data show CDR1 as SQVTM and CDR2 as ANQGSEA. Between the trimmed V and J ends, which lost 7 bases and 7 bases, there was a span of 22 bases. CDR3 sequence: CSDLSGRNPIGYTF. CDR3 nucleotide sequence: TGCAGCGATCTCTCGGGACGGAACCCGATTGGCTACACCTTC.

CDR3 nucleotide sequence: TGCAGTGCAACACCGGGGACAGTTCTTCAGCCCCAGCATTTT. The encoded protein is CSATPGTVLQPQHF. The rearrangement uses TRBV20-1 and TRBJ1-5; 7 bases agree with TRBD1. The germline gives CDR1 DFQATT, CDR2 SNEGSKA (reference sequence). J gave up 6 bases and V 6 bases, and 11 bases lay outside the gene matches. The CDR3 runs to 14 residues.

This clonotype turned up a few times. This sequence joins TRBV4-3 and TRBJ2-7; D is unresolved. Per the germline V gene, CDR1 is LGHNA and CDR2 is YSLEER. This CDR3 has 16 amino acids. Trimming removed 3 bases from V and 0 bases from J, with 15 bases in between. The CDR3 protein is CASSQYLGAISYEQYF. The CDR3, as DNA: TGCGCCAGCAGCCAGTATCTGGGCGCGATCTCCTACGAGCAGTACTTC.

This clonotype was counted at least ten times. The chain carries TRBV3-1 and TRBJ2-7; weak D call: TRBD2 (5 bases). The V and J ends lost 2 bases and 3 bases respectively, with 14 bases between them. In germline, CDR1 is LGHDT, CDR2 YNNKEL (reference sequence). The CDR3 runs 15 residues. The CDR3 region is CASSQSGGRSYEQYF. Here the CDR3 DNA reads TGTGCCAGCAGCCAATCGGGCGGGCGAAGCTACGAGCAGTACTTC.

The chain couples TRBV18 to TRBJ1-2; TRBD1 aligns across 8 bases. Trimming cost V 4 bases and J 5 bases; bases outside gene matches: 6. CDR1 is KGHSH and CDR2 is LQKENI in the germline V gene. The CDR3 spans 14 residues. The CDR3 sequence is CASSLQDREYGYTF. In DNA, the CDR3 is TGTGCCAGCTCACTCCAGGACAGGGAATATGGCTACACCTTC.

This clonotype came up many times. V is TRBV30 and J is TRBJ1-2; TRBD1 agrees at 7 bases. Germline values: CDR1 GTSNPN, CDR2 SVGIG (reference sequence). Trimming cost V 1 base and J 3 bases; bases outside gene matches: 8. The CDR3 runs to 15 residues. The CDR3 region is CAWSANRGSDYGYTF. The CDR3 bases are TGTGCCTGGAGTGCTAACAGGGGTAGTGACTATGGCTACACCTTC.

This clonotype was found many times. The chain carries TRBV6-5 and TRBJ2-5; D is tentatively TRBD1 or TRBD2 (5 bases each). The germline gives CDR1 MNHEY, CDR2 SVGAGI. The CDR3 length is 16 residues. Trimming took off 0 bases at V and 8 bases at J, with 19 bases between the two ends. In DNA, the CDR3 is TGTGCCAGCAGTTACTCTCGGGGCAGGGTCACCCCCACCCAGTACTTC. Protein sequence: CASSYSRGRVTPTQYF.

V gene TRBV7-3 combines with J gene TRBJ2-3; D perhaps matches TRBD2 (6 bases). The germline CDR1 and CDR2 sequences are SGHTA and FQGTGA. V was cut by 3 bases and J by 5 bases, with 15 bases left in between. The CDR3 is 15 amino acids. For the CDR3, the DNA is TGTGCCAGCAGCTTTGAAGGAGGAGCGGGAGATACGCAGTATTTT. This translates into CASSFEGGAGDTQYF.